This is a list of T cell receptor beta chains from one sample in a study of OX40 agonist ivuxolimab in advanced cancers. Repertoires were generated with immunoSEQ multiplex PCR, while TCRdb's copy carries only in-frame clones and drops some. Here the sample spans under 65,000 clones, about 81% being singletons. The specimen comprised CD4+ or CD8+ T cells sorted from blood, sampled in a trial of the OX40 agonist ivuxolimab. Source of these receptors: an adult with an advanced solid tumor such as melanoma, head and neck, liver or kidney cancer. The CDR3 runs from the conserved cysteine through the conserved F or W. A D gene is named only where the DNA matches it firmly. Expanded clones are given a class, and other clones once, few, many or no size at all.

CASSLPGGSSGYTF,TGTGCCAGCAGCTTACCAGGAGGGTCAAGTGGCTACACCTTC,.,.,TRBJ1-2,TRBV7-9
CAWRTGLDQPQHF,TGTGCCTGGAGGACAGGGTTGGATCAGCCCCAGCATTTT,TRBD1,.,TRBJ1-5,TRBV30
CASRPRDRGYEQYF,TGTGCCAGCAGACCCCGGGACAGGGGATACGAGCAGTACTTC,TRBD1,.,TRBJ2-7,TRBV6-6
CASSDRTGGVSRSQPQHF,TGTGCCAGCAGTGACAGGACAGGGGGCGTATCGCGGAGTCAGCCCCAGCATTTT,TRBD1,many,TRBJ1-5,TRBV6-1
CASSLRGQLGHEQYF,TGTGCCAGCAGCCTTCGAGGACAGTTAGGCCACGAGCAGTACTTC,.,once,TRBJ2-7,TRBV7-3
CASSLGPSGQETQYF,TGTGCCAGCAGCTTGGGGCCTAGCGGACAAGAGACCCAGTACTTC,TRBD2,.,TRBJ2-5,TRBV5-4
CAFSGQGATLTREAFF,TGTGCCTTCTCCGGACAGGGGGCAACTCTCACTAGGGAAGCTTTCTTT,TRBD1,.,TRBJ1-1,TRBV30
CASTGLAGVESETQYF,TGTGCCAGCACAGGACTAGCGGGAGTTGAGTCAGAGACCCAGTACTTC,TRBD2,.,TRBJ2-5,TRBV18
CASSLLAGPTDTQYF,TGTGCCAGCAGCTTGCTTGCGGGCCCCACAGATACGCAGTATTTT,.,.,TRBJ2-3,TRBV9
CASSPGTGYEQYF,TGTGCCAGCTCACCCGGGACAGGATACGAGCAGTACTTC,TRBD1,.,TRBJ2-7,TRBV18
CASSRRGGDTEAFF,TGTGCCAGTAGTCGAAGGGGTGGAGACACTGAAGCTTTCTTT,.,.,TRBJ1-1,TRBV19
CASSLGSSGIAQYF,TGTGCTAGCAGCTTAGGTTCTAGCGGGATCGCCCAGTACTTC,TRBD2,.,TRBJ2-5,TRBV7-7
CASSLYGDLNEKLFF,TGTGCCAGCAGCTTATACGGCGACCTTAATGAAAAACTGTTTTTT,.,.,TRBJ1-4,TRBV7-8
CASRQQGGETQYF,TGTGCCAGCAGACAACAGGGGGGGGAGACCCAGTACTTC,.,.,TRBJ2-5,TRBV27
CASSAGTGDKNIQYF,TGTGCCAGCAGTGCAGGGACAGGGGACAAAAACATTCAGTACTTC,TRBD1,.,TRBJ2-4,TRBV6-1
CSTIGAGDPLAGANVLTF,TGCAGCACCATCGGGGCGGGAGATCCCCTCGCTGGGGCCAACGTCCTGACTTTC,TRBD2,.,TRBJ2-6,TRBV29-1
CASSYPRETQYF,TGTGCCAGCAGTTACCCTAGGGAGACCCAGTACTTC,.,.,TRBJ2-5,TRBV6-5